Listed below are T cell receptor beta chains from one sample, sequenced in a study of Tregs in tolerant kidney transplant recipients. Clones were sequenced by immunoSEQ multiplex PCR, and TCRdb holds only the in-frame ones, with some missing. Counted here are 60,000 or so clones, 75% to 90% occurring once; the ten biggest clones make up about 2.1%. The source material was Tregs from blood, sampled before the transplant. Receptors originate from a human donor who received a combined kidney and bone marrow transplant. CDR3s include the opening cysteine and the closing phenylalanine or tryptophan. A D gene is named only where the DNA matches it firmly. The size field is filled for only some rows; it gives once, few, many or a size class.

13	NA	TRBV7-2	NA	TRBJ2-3	CASSLAGLDTQYF	TGTGCCAGCAGCTTAGCAGGGTTAGATACGCAGTATTTT
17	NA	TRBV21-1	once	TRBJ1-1	CASTPRAPRDGDTEAFF	TGTGCCAGCACGCCGAGGGCCCCAAGAGATGGGGACACTGAAGCTTTCTTT
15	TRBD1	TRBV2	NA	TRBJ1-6	CASSPRDRRNSPLHF	TGTGCCAGCAGTCCCCGGGACAGGAGGAATTCACCCCTCCACTTT
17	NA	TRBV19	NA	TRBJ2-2	CASSMGLRVTNTGELFF	TGTGCCAGTAGTATGGGGCTGAGGGTTACGAACACCGGGGAGCTGTTTTTT
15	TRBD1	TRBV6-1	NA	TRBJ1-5	CASRGPGTVYQPQHF	TGTGCCAGCAGGGGTCCCGGGACAGTGTATCAGCCCCAGCATTTT
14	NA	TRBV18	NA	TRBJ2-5	CASSPPQRQETQYF	TGTGCCAGCTCACCACCGCAGCGTCAAGAGACCCAGTACTTC
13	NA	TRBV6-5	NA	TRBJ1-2	CASSRDGYYGYTF	TGTGCCAGCAGTAGGGACGGTTACTATGGCTACACCTTC
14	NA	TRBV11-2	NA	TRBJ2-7	CASRGGGRTYEQYF	TGTGCCAGCAGAGGAGGGGGGAGGACCTACGAGCAGTACTTC
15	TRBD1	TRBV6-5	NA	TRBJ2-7	CASRPGQRSPYEQYF	TGTGCCAGCAGACCGGGACAGAGATCCCCATACGAGCAGTACTTC
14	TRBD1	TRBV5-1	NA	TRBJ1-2	CASSLQGALYGYTF	TGCGCCAGCAGCTTACAGGGGGCCCTCTATGGCTACACCTTC
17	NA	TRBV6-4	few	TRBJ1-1	CASSDFGVSAKNTEAFF	TGTGCCAGCAGTGACTTTGGTGTGAGCGCAAAGAACACTGAAGCTTTCTTT
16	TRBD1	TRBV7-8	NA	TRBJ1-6	CASSLARQGAYSPLHF	TGTGCCAGCAGCTTAGCCCGACAGGGGGCTTATTCACCCCTCCACTTT
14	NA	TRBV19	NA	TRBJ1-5	CASSIMWSNQPQHF	TGTGCCAGTAGTATTATGTGGAGCAATCAGCCCCAGCATTTT
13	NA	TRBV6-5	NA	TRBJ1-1	CASREQGGPEAFF	TGTGCCAGCAGGGAACAGGGAGGCCCTGAAGCTTTCTTT